This T cell receptor beta chain was documented in a study of CD8 T cells in Susac syndrome. It was with random hexamers that roughly 0.45 to 1 ug RNA was reverse transcribed. One entry per CDR3 protein results from TCRdb running MiXCR on the immunoSEQ multiplex PCR reads. The profile shows some 110,000 distinct CDR3 sequences, about 93% of them singletons. Comments on this clonotype: Its antigen is currently unknown.

Negative isolation was used for CD8+ and CD4+ T cells and FACS enrichment for TEMRA cells. General observations from the study: CD8+ clones in Susac expanded most in TEMRA cells and active patients. Roughly 5 Susac-specific public clones appeared in CD8+ TEMRA repertoires, and some 16 in total CD8+ repertoires.

The TCR comes from a human donor with Susac syndrome. Sample: CD8+ T cells from PBMCs.

CDR3 nucleotides: TGTGCCAGCAGTTTAGTGAGATCAGGCAAAAACATTCAGTACTTC. Encoded protein: CASSLVRSGKNIQYF. This rearrangement joins TRBV27 to TRBJ2-4; D is undetermined. V was trimmed by 2 bases and J by 3 bases, leaving 11 bases between them. The CDR3 covers 15 residues. The germline V gene encodes CDR1 MNHEY and CDR2 SMNVEV (reference sequence).